This T cell receptor (beta chain) was documented in a study of shared clonotypes between healthy human individuals. Some clones are missing from TCRdb's copy, which holds only in-frame ones; the method was immunoSEQ multiplex PCR. The repertoire includes around 1.9 million clones, about 92% of them detected once, and roughly 1.8% sits in the top ten. Terminally differentiated effector memory CD45RA+ cells were left out of the naive CD8 fraction, which was CD45RO-negative and positively selected for CCR7. Donors included only healthy HIV-negative adults lacking recent acute infections or vaccinations. The germline CDR1 and CDR2 sequences are MNHEY and SMNVEV (reference sequence). This CDR3 has 15 amino acids. V was pared by 2 bases and J by 5 bases, with 16 bases between. Worth noting for this clone: Antigen: not known.

Study-level findings and limits: Larger estimated richness was generally recorded for naive subsets relative to memory subsets.

The sequenced material came from naive CD8+ T cells from PBMCs. This TCR was sampled from a man aged 18 to 35 in good health. Some clones in this sample may be carry-over from other donors' samples. This rearrangement joins TRBV27 to TRBJ2-7; tentative D call: TRBD1 (8 bases). This CDR3 reads CASSLDRGGMHEQYF. The CDR3 nucleotides are TGTGCCAGCAGTTTAGACAGGGGAGGGATGCACGAGCAGTACTTC.